The rows below give T cell receptor beta chains drawn from one sample of a study of radiation and T cells in renal cell carcinoma. Assay used: immunoSEQ multiplex PCR; TCRdb lists only in-frame clones, some missing. The sample yields 15,000 to 20,000 clones, 50% to 70% seen once. The sample consisted of tumor tissue, taken from a patient whose treatment included radiotherapy and nephrectomy. The receptors stem from a man aged 45-60 years with renal cell carcinoma. The CDR3 runs from the conserved cysteine through the conserved F or W. Each record gives: D gene, V gene, J gene, clone size, CDR3 DNA, CDR3 protein. D genes are given only for firm matches. Not all rows give a size; the values are once, few, many and, for expanded clones, a class.

>TRBD1|TRBV18|TRBJ1-1|.
TGTGCCAGCTCACCACGGACAGGGGAAGCTTTCTTT
CASSPRTGEAFF
>.|TRBV29-1|TRBJ1-2|.
TGCAGCGTTGGGTCCGTCGCGGGGGGTGGCTACACCTTC
CSVGSVAGGGYTF
>.|TRBV29-1|TRBJ2-3|.
TGCAGCGCCGACAGCACAGATACGCAGTATTTT
CSADSTDTQYF
>.|TRBV5-5|TRBJ1-3|.
TGTGCCAGCAGCTTAGAAGGAAACACCATATATTTT
CASSLEGNTIYF
>.|TRBV30|TRBJ1-1|few
TGTGCCTGGAGTGTGAATAGCGCCCGGGACACTGAAGCTTTCTTT
CAWSVNSARDTEAFF
>.|TRBV30|TRBJ2-7|.
TGTGCCTGGAGTGTATCGGGGTACGAGCAGTACTTC
CAWSVSGYEQYF
>TRBD1|TRBV18|TRBJ1-1|.
TGTGCCAGCTCACCACTAACCGGGACAGGAGCAAACACTGAAGCTTTCTTT
CASSPLTGTGANTEAFF
>TRBD2|TRBV9|TRBJ2-3|.
TGTGCCAGCAGCCCCTATCCTAGCGGAACGCAGTATTTT
CASSPYPSGTQYF
>TRBD1|TRBV7-9|TRBJ2-7|once
TGTGCCAGCAGCGACAGGGTGCTGAGCTCCTACGAGCAGTACTTC
CASSDRVLSSYEQYF
>.|TRBV2|TRBJ2-7|medium-sized
TGTGCCAGCAGAGTTAATAACGAGCAGTACTTC
CASRVNNEQYF
>.|TRBV10-3|TRBJ2-5|.
TGTGCCATCAGTCGTCAGGGTGGCCAAGAGACCCAGTACTTC
CAISRQGGQETQYF
>TRBD2|TRBV29-1|TRBJ2-2|once
TGCAGCGTTGACCTAGCGGGAGTGGGCACCGGGGAGCTGTTTTTT
CSVDLAGVGTGELFF
>TRBD2|TRBV29-1|TRBJ2-1|.
TGCAGCGTTGTCGGACTAGCGGGAAAAAAGGACATGTATTACAATGAGCAGTTCTTC
CSVVGLAGKKDMYYNEQFF